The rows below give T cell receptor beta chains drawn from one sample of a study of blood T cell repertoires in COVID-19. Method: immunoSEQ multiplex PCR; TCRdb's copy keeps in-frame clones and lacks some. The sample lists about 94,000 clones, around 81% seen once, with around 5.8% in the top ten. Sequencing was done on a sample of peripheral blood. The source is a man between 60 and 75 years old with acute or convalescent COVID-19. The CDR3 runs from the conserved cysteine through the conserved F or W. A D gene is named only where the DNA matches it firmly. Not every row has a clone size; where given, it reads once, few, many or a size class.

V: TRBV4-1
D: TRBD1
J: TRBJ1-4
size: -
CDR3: CASSQSDRVRGKLFF
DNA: TGCGCCAGCAGCCAATCTGACAGGGTAAGAGGAAAACTGTTTTTT

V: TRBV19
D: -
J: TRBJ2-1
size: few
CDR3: CASSHGQSSYNEQFF
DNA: TGTGCCAGTAGCCACGGACAGAGCTCCTACAATGAGCAGTTCTTC

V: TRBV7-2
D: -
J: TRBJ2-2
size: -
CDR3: CASSLASVVRTGELFF
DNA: TGTGCCAGCAGCTTAGCAAGCGTTGTAAGGACCGGGGAGCTGTTTTTT

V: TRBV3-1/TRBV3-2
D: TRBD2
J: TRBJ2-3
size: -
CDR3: CASSPRTSVGADTQYF
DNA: TGTGCCAGCAGCCCACGGACTAGCGTAGGGGCAGATACGCAGTATTTT

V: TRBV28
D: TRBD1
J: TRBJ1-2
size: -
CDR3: CASSPPGGAGANYGYTF
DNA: TGTGCCAGCAGTCCCCCAGGGGGCGCAGGTGCTAACTATGGCTACACCTTC

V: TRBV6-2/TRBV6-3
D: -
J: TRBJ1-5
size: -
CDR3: CASSLQGENQPQHF
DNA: TGTGCCAGCAGTCTACAGGGCGAGAATCAGCCCCAGCATTTT

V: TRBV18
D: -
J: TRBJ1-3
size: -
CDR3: CASSPGLSGNTIYF
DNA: TGTGCCAGCTCACCGGGGCTCTCTGGAAACACCATATATTTT

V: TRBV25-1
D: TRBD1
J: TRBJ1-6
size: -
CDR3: CASSETGRNSPLHF
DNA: TGTGCCAGCAGTGAGACAGGGAGAAATTCACCCCTCCACTTT

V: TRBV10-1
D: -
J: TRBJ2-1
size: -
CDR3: CASSARTGSTRKFF
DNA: TGCGCCAGCAGTGCCCGGACTGGTAGTACTAGGAAGTTCTTC

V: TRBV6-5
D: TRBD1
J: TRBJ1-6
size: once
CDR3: CASSRDRRSPLHF
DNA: TGTGCCAGCAGTCGGGACAGACGGTCACCCCTCCACTTT

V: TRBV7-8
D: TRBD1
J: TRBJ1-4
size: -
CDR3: CASSRDRGSNEKLFF
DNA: TGTGCCAGCAGCAGGGACAGGGGATCAAATGAAAAACTGTTTTTT

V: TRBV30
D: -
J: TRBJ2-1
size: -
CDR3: CAWSSGAGYNEQFF
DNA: TGTGCCTGGAGTAGCGGAGCGGGTTACAATGAGCAGTTCTTC

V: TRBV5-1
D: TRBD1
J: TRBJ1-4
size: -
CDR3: CASSLGIGDRAEKLFF
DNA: TGCGCCAGCAGCTTGGGGATAGGGGACAGGGCGGAAAAACTGTTTTTT

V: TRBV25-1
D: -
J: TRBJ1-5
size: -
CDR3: CASSLQGVHQPQHF
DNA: TGTGCCAGCAGCCTACAGGGAGTACATCAGCCCCAGCATTTT

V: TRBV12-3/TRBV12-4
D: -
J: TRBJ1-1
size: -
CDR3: CASSLGPGTEAFF
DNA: TGTGCCAGCAGTTTGGGGCCCGGGACTGAAGCTTTCTTT

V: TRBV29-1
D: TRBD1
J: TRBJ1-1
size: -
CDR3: CSVEDRATEAFF
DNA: TGCAGCGTTGAGGACAGGGCCACTGAAGCTTTCTTT

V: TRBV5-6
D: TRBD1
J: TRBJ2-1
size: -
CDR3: CASSPVADRGSYNEQFF
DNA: TGTGCCAGCAGCCCCGTAGCCGACAGGGGGAGCTACAATGAGCAGTTCTTC

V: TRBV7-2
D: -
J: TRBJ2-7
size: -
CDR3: CASSLQTGGYEQYF
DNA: TGTGCCAGCAGCTTACAGACTGGGGGGTACGAGCAGTACTTC

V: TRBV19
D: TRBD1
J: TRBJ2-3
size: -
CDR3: CASSIGQVADTQYF
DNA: TGTGCCAGTAGTATCGGACAGGTGGCAGATACGCAGTATTTT

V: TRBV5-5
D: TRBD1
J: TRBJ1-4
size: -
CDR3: CASSPLSGGINEKLFF
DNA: TGTGCCAGCAGCCCGCTATCAGGGGGCATTAATGAAAAACTGTTTTTT

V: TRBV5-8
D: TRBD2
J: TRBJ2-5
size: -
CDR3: CASSPGTSGAAQETQYF
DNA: TGTGCCAGCAGCCCCGGGACTAGCGGGGCCGCCCAAGAGACCCAGTACTTC

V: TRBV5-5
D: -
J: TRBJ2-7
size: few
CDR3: CASSLTGLLEQYF
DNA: TGTGCCAGCAGCTTGACAGGCCTATTAGAGCAGTACTTC

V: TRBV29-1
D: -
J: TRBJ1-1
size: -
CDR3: CSVDLSAGTEAFF
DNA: TGCAGCGTCGACCTGTCTGCGGGGACTGAAGCTTTCTTT

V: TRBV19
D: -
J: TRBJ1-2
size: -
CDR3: CASSHLDRRANYGYTF
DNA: TGTGCCAGTAGCCACCTTGACAGGCGAGCTAACTATGGCTACACCTTC

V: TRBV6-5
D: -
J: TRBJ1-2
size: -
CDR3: CATYWSGTNYGYTF
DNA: TGTGCCACCTATTGGTCTGGTACTAACTATGGCTACACCTTC

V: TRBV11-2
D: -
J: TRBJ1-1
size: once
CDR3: CASSPVNTEAFF
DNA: TGTGCCAGCAGTCCAGTGAACACTGAAGCTTTCTTT

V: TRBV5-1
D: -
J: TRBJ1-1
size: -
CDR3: CASSTPGNTEAFF
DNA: TGCGCCAGCAGCACCCCAGGGAACACTGAAGCTTTCTTT

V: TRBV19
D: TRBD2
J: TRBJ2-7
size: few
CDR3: CASSPGLAGAAYEQYF
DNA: TGTGCCAGTAGCCCCGGACTAGCGGGGGCCGCCTACGAGCAGTACTTC

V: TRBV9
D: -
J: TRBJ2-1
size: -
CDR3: CASKGDNEQFF
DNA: TGTGCCAGCAAAGGGGACAATGAGCAGTTCTTC

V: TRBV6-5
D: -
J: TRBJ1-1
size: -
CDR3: CASSALIGAFF
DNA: TGTGCCAGCAGCGCTCTAATTGGAGCTTTCTTT

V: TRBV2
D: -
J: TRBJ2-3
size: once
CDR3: CASRRRLASTDTQYF
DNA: TGTGCCAGCAGGAGGAGGCTAGCGTCGACAGATACGCAGTATTTT

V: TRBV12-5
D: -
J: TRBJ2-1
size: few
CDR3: CASGLVTSTNEQFF
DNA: TGTGCTAGTGGTTTGGTGACTTCGACGAATGAGCAGTTCTTC

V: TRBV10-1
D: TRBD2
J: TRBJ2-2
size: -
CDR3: CASSDTSGGSGELFF
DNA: TGCGCCAGCAGTGATACTAGCGGGGGCTCCGGGGAGCTGTTTTTT

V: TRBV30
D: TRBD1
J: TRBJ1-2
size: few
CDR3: CAWSVRGHHGYTF
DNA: TGTGCCTGGAGTGTCAGGGGGCACCATGGCTACACCTTC

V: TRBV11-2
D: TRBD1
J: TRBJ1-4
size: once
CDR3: CASSPGQGYEKLFF
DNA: TGTGCCAGCAGCCCCGGACAGGGATATGAAAAACTGTTTTTT

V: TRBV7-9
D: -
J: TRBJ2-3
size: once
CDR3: CASHRPRVGTDTQYF
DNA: TGTGCCAGTCACCGGCCCAGGGTGGGGACTGATACGCAGTATTTT

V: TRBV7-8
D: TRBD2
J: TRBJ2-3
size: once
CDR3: CASSLARLAGGAKDTQYF
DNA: TGTGCCAGCAGCTTAGCCCGACTAGCGGGGGGTGCTAAAGATACGCAGTATTTT

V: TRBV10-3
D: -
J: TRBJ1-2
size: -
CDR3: CAISDPSTVSFYGYTF
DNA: TGTGCCATCAGTGACCCGTCGACAGTCTCGTTTTATGGCTACACCTTC

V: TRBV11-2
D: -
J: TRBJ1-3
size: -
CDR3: CASSLDFDRSGNTIYF
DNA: TGTGCCAGCAGCTTGGACTTCGACCGCTCTGGAAACACCATATATTTT

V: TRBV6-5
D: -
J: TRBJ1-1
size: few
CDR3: CASSYSQGNTEAFF
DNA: TGTGCCAGCAGTTACTCCCAGGGGAACACTGAAGCTTTCTTT

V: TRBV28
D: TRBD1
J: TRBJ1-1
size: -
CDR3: CASSTGQHTEAFF
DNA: TGTGCCAGCAGTACGGGACAGCACACTGAAGCTTTCTTT

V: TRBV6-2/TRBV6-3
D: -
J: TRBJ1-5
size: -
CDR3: CASSYSGRAQPQHF
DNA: TGTGCCAGCAGTTACTCAGGCAGGGCCCAGCCCCAGCATTTT